This note documents a single T cell receptor (beta chain) sequence. Libraries were prepared by immunoSEQ multiplex PCR; TCRdb keeps only in-frame clonotypes and omits some of them. The data hold about 140,000 clones, with about 94% observed a single time. These data originate in a study of T cell responses to AZD1222 COVID-19 vaccine. The CDR3 covers 16 residues. Germline V gives CDR1 SGHTA, CDR2 FQGNSA. Trimming shortened V by 2 bases and J by 4 bases, and 17 bases separated the two germline ends. This TCR was sampled from an adult who received the AZD1222 COVID-19 vaccine. This specimen was peripheral blood, taken 28 days after the second AZD1222 dose. This chain joins TRBV7-2 and TRBJ1-2; D gene uncertain. The CDR3 loop is CASSLRDPGLRYGYTF. Here the CDR3 DNA reads TGTGCCAGCAGCTTAAGGGATCCAGGCTTACGCTATGGCTACACCTTC.